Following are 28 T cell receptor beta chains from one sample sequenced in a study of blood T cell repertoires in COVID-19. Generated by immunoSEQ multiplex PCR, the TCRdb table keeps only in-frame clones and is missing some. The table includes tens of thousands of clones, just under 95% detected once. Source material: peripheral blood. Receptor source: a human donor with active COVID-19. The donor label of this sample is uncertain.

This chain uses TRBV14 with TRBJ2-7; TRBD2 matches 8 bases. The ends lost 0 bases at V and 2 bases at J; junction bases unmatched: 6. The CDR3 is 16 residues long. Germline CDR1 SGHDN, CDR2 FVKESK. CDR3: CASSQDTSGLTYEQYF. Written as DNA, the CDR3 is TGTGCCAGCAGCCAAGATACTAGCGGCCTGACCTACGAGCAGTACTTC.

The DNA of the CDR3 is TGTGCCAGCAGGCAAGGACTAGCGGGTCCCTACGAGCAGTACTTC. Translating gives CASRQGLAGPYEQYF. J is TRBJ2-7 and V is TRBV11-2; 11 bases fit TRBD2. V dropped 6 bases and J dropped 2; count of bases not matched to a gene: 6. The germline gives CDR1 SGHAT, CDR2 FQNNGV. This CDR3 region has 15 residues.

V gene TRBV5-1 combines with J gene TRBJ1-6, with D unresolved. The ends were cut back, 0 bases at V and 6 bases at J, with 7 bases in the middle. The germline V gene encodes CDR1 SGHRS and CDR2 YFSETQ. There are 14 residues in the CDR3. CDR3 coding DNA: TGCGCCAGCAGCTTGGCCCCCGGTAATTCACCCCTCCACTTT. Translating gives CASSLAPGNSPLHF.

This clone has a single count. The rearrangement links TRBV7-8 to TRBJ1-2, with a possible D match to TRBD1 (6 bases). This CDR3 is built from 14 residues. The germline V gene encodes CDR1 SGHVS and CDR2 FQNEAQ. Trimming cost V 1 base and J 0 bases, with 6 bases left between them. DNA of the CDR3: TGTGCCAGCAGCTTAGGGACAGCTAACTATGGCTACACCTTC. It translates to CASSLGTANYGYTF.

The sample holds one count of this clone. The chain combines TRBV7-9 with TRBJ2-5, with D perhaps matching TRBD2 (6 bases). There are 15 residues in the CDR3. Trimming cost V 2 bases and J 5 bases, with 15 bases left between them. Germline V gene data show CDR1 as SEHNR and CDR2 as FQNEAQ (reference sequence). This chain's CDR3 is CASSLPGSRGETQYF. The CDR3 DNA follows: TGTGCCAGCAGCTTACCGGGCAGCCGGGGGGAGACCCAGTACTTC.

The CDR3 sequence is CASRPPTGVNSPLHF. DNA of the CDR3: TGTGCCAGCAGACCACCAACAGGGGTCAATTCACCCCTCCACTTT. The rearrangement links TRBV6-6 to TRBJ1-6; 7 positions match TRBD1. The germline V gene has CDR1 MNHNY and CDR2 SVGAGI (reference sequence). V trimming: 6 bases; J trimming: 7 bases; junction bases outside the gene matches: 9. This CDR3 is 15 amino acids long.

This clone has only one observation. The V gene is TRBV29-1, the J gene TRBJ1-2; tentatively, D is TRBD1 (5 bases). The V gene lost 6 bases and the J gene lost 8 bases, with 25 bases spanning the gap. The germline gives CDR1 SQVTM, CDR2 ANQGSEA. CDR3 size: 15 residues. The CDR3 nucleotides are TGCAGCGTCGACCCGGGGGACTCAGGGAAGCGGGGCTACACCTTC. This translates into CSVDPGDSGKRGYTF.

CDR3 sequence: CASSQAPGLGYEQYF. The DNA of the CDR3 is TGTGCCAGCAGCCAAGCCCCGGGACTAGGGTACGAGCAGTACTTC. The V gene is TRBV4-2, the J gene TRBJ2-7, with TRBD2 matching over 8 bases. V gave up 1 base and J gave up 4 bases; unmatched junction bases: 6. Germline-derived CDR1 and CDR2 are LGHNA and YNFKEQ. The CDR3 has 15 amino acids.

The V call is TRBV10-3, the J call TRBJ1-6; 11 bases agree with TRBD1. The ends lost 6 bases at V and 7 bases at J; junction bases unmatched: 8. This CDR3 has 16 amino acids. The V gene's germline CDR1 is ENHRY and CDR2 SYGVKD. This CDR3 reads CAIRNGQGAVNSPLHF. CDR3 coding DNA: TGTGCCATCAGGAACGGACAGGGGGCAGTGAATTCACCCCTCCACTTT.

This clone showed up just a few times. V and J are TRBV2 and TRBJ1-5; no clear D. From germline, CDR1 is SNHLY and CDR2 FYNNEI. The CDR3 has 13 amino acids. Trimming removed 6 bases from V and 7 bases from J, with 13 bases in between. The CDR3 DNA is TGTGCCAGCAGGGTCGAAGCGGGCCAGCCCCAGCATTTT. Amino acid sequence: CASRVEAGQPQHF.

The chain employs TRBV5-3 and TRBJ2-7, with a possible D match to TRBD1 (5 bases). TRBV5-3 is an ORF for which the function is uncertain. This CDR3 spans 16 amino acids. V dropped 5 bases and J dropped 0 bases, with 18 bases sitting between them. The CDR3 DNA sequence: TGTGCCAGAAGACCGACAGAGCAAAAAGGCTCCTACGAGCAGTACTTC. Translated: CARRPTEQKGSYEQYF.

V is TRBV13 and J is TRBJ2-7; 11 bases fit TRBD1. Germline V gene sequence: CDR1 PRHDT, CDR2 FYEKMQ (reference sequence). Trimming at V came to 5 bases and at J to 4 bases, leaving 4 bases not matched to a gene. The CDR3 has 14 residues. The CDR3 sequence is CASSQGQGEYEQYF. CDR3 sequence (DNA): TGTGCCAGCAGCCAGGGACAGGGGGAGTACGAGCAGTACTTC.

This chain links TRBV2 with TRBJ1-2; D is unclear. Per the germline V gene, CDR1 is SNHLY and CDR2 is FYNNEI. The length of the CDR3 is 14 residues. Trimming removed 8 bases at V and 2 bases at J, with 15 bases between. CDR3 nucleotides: TGTGCCAGCCTATATAGACAAAACAACTATGGCTACACCTTC. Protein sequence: CASLYRQNNYGYTF.

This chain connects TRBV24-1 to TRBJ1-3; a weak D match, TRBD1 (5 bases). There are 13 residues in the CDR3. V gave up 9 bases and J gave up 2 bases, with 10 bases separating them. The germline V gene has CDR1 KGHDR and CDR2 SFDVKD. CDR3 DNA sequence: TGTGCCACCGCTGACAGCACTGGAAACACCATATATTTT. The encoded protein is CATADSTGNTIYF.

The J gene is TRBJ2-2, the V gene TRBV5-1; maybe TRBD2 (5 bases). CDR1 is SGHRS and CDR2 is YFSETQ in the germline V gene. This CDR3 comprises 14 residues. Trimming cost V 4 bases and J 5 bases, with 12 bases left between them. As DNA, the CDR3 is TGCGCCAGCAGCACCACTAGTCTAACCGGGGAGCTGTTTTTT. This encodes CASSTTSLTGELFF.

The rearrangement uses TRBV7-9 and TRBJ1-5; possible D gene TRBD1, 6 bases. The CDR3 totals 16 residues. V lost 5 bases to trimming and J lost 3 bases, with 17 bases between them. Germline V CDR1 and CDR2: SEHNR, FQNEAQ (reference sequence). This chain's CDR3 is CASSDEGVGDNQPQHF. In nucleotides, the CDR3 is TGTGCCAGCAGCGACGAGGGGGTTGGTGACAATCAGCCCCAGCATTTT. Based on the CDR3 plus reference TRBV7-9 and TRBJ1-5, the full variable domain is DTGVSQNPRHKITKRGQNVTFRCDPISEHNRLYWYRQTLGQGPEFLTYFQNEAQLEKSRLLSDRFSAERPKGSFSTLEIQRTEQGDSAMYLCASSDEGVGDNQPQHFGDGTRLSIL.

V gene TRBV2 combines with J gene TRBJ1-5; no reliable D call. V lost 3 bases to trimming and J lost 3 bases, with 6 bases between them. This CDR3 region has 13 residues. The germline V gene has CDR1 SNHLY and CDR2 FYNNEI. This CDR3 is CASSEGNNQPQHF. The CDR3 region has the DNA TGTGCCAGCAGTGAGGGCAACAATCAGCCCCAGCATTTT.

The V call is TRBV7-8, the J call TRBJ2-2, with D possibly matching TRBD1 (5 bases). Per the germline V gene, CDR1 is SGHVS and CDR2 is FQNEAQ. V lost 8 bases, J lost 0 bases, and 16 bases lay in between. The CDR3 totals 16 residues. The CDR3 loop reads CASAPGAFANTGELFF. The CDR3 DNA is TGTGCCAGCGCTCCTGGGGCTTTTGCGAACACCGGGGAGCTGTTTTTT.

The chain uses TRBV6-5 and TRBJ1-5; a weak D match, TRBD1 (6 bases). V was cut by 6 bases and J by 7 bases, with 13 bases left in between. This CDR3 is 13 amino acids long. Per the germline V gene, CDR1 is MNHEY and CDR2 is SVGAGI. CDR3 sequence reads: CASSRSGGQPQHF. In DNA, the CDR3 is TGTGCCAGCAGCCGCTCGGGGGGCCAGCCCCAGCATTTT.

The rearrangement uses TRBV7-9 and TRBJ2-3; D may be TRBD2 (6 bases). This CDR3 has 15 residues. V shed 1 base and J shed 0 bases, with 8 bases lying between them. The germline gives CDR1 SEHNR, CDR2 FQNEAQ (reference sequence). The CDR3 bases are TGTGCCAGCAGCTTAGTTCGGGGGAGCACAGATACGCAGTATTTT. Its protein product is CASSLVRGSTDTQYF.

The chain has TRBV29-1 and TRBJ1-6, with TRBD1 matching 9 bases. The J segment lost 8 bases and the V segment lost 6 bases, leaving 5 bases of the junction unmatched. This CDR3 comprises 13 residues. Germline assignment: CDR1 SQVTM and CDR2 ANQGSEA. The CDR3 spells CSVGDRVDSPLHF. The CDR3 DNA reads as TGCAGCGTGGGGGACAGGGTGGATTCACCCCTCCACTTT.

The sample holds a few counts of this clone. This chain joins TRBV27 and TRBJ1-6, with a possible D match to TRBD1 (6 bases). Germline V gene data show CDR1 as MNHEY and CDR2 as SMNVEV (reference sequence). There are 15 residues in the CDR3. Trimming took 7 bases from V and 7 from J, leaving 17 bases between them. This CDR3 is CASTTLQGRNSPLHF. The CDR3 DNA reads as TGTGCCAGCACCACGTTACAGGGAAGGAATTCACCCCTCCACTTT.

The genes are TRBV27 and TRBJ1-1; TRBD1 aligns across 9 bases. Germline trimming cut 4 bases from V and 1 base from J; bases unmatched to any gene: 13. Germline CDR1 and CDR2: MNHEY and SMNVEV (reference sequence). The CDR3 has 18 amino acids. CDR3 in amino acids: CASSSSRDRESWNTEAFF. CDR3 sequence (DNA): TGTGCCAGCAGTTCGTCCCGGGACAGGGAGAGTTGGAACACTGAAGCTTTCTTT.

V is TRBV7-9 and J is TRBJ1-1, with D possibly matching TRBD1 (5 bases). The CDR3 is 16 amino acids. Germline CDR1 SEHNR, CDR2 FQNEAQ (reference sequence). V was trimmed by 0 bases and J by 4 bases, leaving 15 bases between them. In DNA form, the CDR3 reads TGTGCCAGCAGCTTAGCGGGCCGGGGGAGAGGCACTGAAGCTTTCTTT. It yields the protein CASSLAGRGRGTEAFF.

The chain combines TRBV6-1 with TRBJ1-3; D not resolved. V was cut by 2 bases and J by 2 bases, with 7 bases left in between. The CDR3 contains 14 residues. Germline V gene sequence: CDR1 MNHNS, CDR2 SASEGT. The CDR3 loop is CASSEYSPGNTIYF. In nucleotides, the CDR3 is TGTGCCAGCAGTGAATACAGCCCTGGAAACACCATATATTTT.

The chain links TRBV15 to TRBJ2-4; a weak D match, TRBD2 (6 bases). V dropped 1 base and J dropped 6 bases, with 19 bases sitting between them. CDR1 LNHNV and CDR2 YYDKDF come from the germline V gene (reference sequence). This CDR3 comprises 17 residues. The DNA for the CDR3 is TGTGCCACCAGCAGAGGGCCTCGGCCGCCGGAGGGAAACATTCAGTACTTC. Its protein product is CATSRGPRPPEGNIQYF.

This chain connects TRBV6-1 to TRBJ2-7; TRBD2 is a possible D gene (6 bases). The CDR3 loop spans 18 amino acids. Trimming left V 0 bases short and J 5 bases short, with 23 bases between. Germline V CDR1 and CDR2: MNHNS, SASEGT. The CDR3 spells CASSEAAWDRDGRNEQYF. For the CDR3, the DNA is TGTGCCAGCAGTGAAGCCGCGTGGGATCGCGATGGGAGGAACGAGCAGTACTTC.

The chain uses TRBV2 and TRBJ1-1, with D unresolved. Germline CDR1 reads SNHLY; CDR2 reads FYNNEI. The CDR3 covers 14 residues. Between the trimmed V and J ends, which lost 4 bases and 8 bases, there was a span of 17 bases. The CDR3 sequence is CASSGGFEIPEAFF. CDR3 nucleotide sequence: TGTGCCAGCAGTGGAGGGTTTGAGATCCCCGAAGCTTTCTTT. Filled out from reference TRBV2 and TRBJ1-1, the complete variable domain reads EPEVTQTPSHQVTQMGQEVILRCVPISNHLYFYWYRQILGQKVEFLVSFYNNEISEKSEIFDDQFSVERPDGSNFTLKIRSTKLEDSAMYFCASSGGFEIPEAFFGQGTRLTVV.